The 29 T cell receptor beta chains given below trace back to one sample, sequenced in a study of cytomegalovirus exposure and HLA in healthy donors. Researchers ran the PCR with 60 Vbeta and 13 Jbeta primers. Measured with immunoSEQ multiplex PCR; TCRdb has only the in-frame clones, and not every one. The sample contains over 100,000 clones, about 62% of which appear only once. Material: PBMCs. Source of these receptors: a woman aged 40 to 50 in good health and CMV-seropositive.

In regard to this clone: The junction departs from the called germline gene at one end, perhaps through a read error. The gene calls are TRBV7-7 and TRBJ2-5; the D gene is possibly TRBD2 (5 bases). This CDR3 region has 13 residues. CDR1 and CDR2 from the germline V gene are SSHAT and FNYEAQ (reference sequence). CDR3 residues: CASSTDYQETQYF. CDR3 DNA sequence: TGTGCTAGCAGCACGGACTACCAAGAGACCCAGTACTTC.

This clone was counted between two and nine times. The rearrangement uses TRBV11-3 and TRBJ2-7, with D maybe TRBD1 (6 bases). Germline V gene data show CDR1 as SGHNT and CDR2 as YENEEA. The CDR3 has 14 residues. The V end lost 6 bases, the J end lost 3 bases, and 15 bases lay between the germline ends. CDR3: CASRARDTFYEQYF. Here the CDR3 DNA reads TGTGCCAGCAGGGCCCGGGACACTTTCTACGAGCAGTACTTC.

The CDR3 DNA is TGTGCCAGCAGCCAGGTAGCGGGGAGCACAGATACGCAGTATTTT. This codes for CASSQVAGSTDTQYF. The V call is TRBV7-3, the J call TRBJ2-3; 8 bases align to TRBD2. The germline V gene has CDR1 SGHTA and CDR2 FQGTGA. The CDR3 is made up of 15 amino acids. V lost 5 bases to trimming and J lost 0 bases; unmatched junction nucleotides: 4.

The CDR3 spells CASSLQGDIDEQFF. In nucleotides, the CDR3 is TGTGCCAGCAGTTTACAGGGGGATATCGATGAGCAGTTCTTC. The chain is built from TRBV27 and TRBJ2-1; TRBD1 aligns across 7 bases. This CDR3 spans 14 amino acids. The ends lost 2 bases at V and 8 bases at J; junction bases unmatched: 6. Germline CDR1 is MNHEY and CDR2 is SMNVEV (reference sequence).

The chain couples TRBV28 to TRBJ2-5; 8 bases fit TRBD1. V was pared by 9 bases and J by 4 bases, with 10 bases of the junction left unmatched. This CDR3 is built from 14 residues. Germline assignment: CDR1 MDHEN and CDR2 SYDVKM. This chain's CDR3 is CASQEPQGAETQYF. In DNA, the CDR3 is TGTGCCAGTCAAGAGCCCCAGGGGGCAGAGACCCAGTACTTC.

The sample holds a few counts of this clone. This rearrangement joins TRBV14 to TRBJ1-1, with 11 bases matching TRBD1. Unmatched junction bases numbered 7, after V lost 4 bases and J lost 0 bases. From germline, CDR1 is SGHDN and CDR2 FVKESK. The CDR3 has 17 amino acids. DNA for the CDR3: TGTGCCAGCAGCCTTCGGGACAGGGGGTTGATGAACACTGAAGCTTTCTTT. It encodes CASSLRDRGLMNTEAFF.

Written as DNA, the CDR3 is TGTGCCAGTGGGACAGACCATCAGCCCCAGCATTTT. Encoded protein: CASGTDHQPQHF. The chain has TRBV6-6 and TRBJ1-5, with 7 bases lining up with TRBD1. V was clipped by 9 bases and J by 5 bases; unmatched bases: 4. CDR1 is MNHNY, CDR2 SVGAGI, per germline (reference sequence). The CDR3 spans 12 residues.

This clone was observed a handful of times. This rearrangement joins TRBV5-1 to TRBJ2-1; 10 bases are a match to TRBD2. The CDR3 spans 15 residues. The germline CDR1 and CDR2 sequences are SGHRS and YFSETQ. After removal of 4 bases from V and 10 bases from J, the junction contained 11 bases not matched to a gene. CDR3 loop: CASSLVASGSIEQFF. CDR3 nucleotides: TGCGCCAGCAGCCTGGTGGCTAGCGGGAGTATCGAGCAGTTCTTC.

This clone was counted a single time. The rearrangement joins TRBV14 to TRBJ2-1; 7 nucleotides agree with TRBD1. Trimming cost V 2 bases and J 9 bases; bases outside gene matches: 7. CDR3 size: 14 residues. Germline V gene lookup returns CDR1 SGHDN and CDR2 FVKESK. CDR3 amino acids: CASSQRQGSGEQFF. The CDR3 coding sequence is TGTGCCAGCAGCCAAAGACAGGGCTCTGGTGAGCAGTTCTTC.

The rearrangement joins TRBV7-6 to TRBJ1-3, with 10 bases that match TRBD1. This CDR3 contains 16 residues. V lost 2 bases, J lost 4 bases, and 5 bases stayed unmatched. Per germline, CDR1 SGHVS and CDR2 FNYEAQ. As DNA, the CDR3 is TGTGCCAGCAGCTTAAGGGGACAGGGGACAGGAAACACCATATATTTT. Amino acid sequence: CASSLRGQGTGNTIYF.

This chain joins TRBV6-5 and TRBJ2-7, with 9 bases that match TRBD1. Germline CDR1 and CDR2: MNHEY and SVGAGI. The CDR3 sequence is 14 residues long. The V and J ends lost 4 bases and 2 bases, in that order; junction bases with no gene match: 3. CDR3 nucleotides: TGTGCCAGCAGTTCCGGGACAGGGCCCTACGAGCAGTACTTC. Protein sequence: CASSSGTGPYEQYF.

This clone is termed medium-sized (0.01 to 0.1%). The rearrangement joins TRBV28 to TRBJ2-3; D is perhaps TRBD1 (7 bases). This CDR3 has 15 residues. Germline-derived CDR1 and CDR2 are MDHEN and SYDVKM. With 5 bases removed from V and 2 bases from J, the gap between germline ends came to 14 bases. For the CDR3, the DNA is TGTGCCAGCAGTATCCGGGGGACAGACACAGATACGCAGTATTTT. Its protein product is CASSIRGTDTDTQYF.

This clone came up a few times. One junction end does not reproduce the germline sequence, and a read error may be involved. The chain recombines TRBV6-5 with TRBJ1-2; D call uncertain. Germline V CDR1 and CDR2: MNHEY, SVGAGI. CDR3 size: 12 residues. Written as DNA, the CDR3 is TGTGCCAGCATAGACTGGAGTTATGGCTACCCCTTC. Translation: CASIDWSYGYPF.

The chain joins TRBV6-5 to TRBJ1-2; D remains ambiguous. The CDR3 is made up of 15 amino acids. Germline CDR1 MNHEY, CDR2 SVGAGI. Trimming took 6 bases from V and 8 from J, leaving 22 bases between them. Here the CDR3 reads CASRTRTLPAQGYTF. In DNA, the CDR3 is TGTGCCAGCAGAACACGCACGTTACCCGCTCAGGGCTACACCTTC.

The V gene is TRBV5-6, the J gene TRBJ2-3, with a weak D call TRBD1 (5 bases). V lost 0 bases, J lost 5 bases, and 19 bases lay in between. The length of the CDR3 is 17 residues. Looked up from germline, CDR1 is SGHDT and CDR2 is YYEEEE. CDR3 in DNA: TGTGCCAGCAGCTTGGAGGCCCTAGGACACCTCTTAGATACGCAGTATTTT. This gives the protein CASSLEALGHLLDTQYF. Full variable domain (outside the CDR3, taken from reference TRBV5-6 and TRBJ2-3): DAGVTQSPTHLIKTRGQQVTLRCSPKSGHDTVSWYQQALGQGPQFIFQYYEEEERQRGNFPDRFSGHQFPNYSSELNVNALLLGDSALYLCASSLEALGHLLDTQYFGPGTRLTVL.

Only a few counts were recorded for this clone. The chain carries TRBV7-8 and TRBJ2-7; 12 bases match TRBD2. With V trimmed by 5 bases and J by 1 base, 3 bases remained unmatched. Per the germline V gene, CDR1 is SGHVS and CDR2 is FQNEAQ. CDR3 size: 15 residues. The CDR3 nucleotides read TGTGCCAGCAGCGACGGGACTAGCGGGTCCTACGAGCAGTACTTC. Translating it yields CASSDGTSGSYEQYF.

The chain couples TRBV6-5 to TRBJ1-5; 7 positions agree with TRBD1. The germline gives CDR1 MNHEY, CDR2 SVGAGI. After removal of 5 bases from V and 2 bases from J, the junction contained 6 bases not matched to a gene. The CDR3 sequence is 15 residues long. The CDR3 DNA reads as TGTGCCAGCAGTCGCACAGGGGAAGGCAATCAGCCCCAGCATTTT. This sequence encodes CASSRTGEGNQPQHF.

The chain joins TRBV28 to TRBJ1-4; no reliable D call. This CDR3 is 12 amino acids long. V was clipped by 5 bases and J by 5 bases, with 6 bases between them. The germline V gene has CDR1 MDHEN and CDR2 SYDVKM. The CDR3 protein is CASSPVNEKLFF. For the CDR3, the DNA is TGTGCCAGCAGTCCGGTGAATGAAAAACTGTTTTTT.

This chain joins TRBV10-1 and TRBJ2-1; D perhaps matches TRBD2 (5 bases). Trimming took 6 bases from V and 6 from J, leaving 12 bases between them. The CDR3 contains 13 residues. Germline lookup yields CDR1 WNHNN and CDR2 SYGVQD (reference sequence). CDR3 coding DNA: TGCGCCAGCAGCCAGGACTCTCCCAATGAGCAGTTCTTC. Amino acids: CASSQDSPNEQFF.

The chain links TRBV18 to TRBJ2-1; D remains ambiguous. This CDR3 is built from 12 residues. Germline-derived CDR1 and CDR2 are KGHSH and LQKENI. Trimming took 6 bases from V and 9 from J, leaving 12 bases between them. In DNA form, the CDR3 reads TGTGCCAGCTCGACAACCTATAGTGAGCAGTTCTTC. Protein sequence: CASSTTYSEQFF.

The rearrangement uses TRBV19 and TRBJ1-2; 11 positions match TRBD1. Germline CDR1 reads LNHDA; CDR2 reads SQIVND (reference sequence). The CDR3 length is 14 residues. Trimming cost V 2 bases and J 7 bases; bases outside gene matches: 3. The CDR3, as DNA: TGTGCCAGTAGTATAAGGACAGGGGGCGGTGGCTACACCTTC. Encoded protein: CASSIRTGGGGYTF.

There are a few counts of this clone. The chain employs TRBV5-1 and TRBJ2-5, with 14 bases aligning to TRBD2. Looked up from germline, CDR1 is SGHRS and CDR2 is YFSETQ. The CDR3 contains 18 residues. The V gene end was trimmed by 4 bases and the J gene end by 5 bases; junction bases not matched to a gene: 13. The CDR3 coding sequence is TGCGCCAGCAGCCCCCGCCCCGGGACTAGCGGGAGTGGGGAGACCCAGTACTTC. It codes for CASSPRPGTSGSGETQYF.

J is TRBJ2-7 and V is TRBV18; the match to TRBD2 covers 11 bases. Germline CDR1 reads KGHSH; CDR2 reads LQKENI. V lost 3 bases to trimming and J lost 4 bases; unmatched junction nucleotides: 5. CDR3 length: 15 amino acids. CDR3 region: CASSPGLAGGYEQYF. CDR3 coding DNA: TGTGCCAGCTCACCCGGACTAGCGGGCGGGTACGAGCAGTACTTC. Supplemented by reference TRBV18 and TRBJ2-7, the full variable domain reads NAGVMQNPRHLVRRRGQEARLRCSPMKGHSHVYWYRQLPEEGLKFMVYLQKENIIDESGMPKERFSAEFPKEGPSILRIQQVVRGDSAAYFCASSPGLAGGYEQYFGPGTRLTVT.

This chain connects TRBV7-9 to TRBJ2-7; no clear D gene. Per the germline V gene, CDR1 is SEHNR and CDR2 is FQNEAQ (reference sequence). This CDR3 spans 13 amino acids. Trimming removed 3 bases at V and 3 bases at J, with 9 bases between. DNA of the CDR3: TGTGCCAGCAGCTTGGCCGGGTACTACGAGCAGTACTTC. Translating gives CASSLAGYYEQYF.

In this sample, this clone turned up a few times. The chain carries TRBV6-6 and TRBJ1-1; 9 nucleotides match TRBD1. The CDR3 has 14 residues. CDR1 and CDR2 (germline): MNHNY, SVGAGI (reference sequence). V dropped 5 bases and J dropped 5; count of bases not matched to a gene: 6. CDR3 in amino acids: CASSKTGGGTEAFF. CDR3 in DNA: TGTGCCAGCAGTAAGACAGGGGGAGGGACTGAAGCTTTCTTT.

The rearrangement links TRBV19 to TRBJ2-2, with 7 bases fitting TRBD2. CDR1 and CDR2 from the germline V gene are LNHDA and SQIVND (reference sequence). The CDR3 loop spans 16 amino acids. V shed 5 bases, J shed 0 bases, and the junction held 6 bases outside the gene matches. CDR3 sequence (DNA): TGTGCCAGTAGTCCGGGGGGTACATCGAACACCGGGGAGCTGTTTTTT. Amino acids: CASSPGGTSNTGELFF.

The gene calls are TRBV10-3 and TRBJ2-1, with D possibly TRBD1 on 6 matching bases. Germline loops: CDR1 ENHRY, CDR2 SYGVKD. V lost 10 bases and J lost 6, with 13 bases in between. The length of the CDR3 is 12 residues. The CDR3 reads CATVGQINEQFF. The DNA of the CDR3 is TGTGCCACCGTCGGACAGATCAATGAGCAGTTCTTC.

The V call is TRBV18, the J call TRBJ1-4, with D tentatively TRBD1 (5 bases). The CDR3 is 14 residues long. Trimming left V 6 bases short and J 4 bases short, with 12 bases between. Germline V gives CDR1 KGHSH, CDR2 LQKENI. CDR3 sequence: CASSLREVNEKLFF. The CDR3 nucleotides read TGTGCCAGCTCCCTCAGGGAAGTTAATGAAAAACTGTTTTTT.

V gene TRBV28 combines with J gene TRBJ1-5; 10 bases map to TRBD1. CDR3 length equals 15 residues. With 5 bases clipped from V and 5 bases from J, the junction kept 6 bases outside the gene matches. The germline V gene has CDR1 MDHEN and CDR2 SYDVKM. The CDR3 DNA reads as TGTGCCAGCAGTCCGGGACAGGGGATCTATCAGCCCCAGCATTTT. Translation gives CASSPGQGIYQPQHF. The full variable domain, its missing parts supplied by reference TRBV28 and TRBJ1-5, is DVKVTQSSRYLVKRTGEKVFLECVQDMDHENMFWYRQDPGLGLRLIYFSYDVKMKEKGDIPEGYSVSREKKERFSLILESASTNQTSMYLCASSPGQGIYQPQHFGDGTRLSIL.